This T cell receptor beta chain was profiled in a study of identical twins. The germline gives CDR1 SGDLS, CDR2 YYNGEE. This CDR3 has 15 amino acids. Deletions cut 0 bases from V and 8 bases from J, with 15 bases between. MiXCR was run by TCRdb on the 5' RACE reads, yielding one entry per CDR3 protein. The sample carries about 300,000 distinct CDR3 sequences, 9% to 15% recorded once. This clonotype came up a few times. The data were also submitted as part of a second study, on yellow fever vaccine responses in identical twins.

The chain is built from TRBV9 and TRBJ2-1; D may be TRBD1 (5 bases). This TCR was sampled from a woman in her late teens or twenties in good health. Sequencing input: CD8+ T cells sorted from blood. CDR3 nucleotides: TGTGCCAGCAGCGTAGCTCCAGGGTTTCTCGATGAGCAGTTCTTC. As protein: CASSVAPGFLDEQFF.